These T cell receptor beta chains were read from a single sample in a study of T cells after yellow fever vaccination. One entry per CDR3 protein results from TCRdb running MiXCR on the 5' RACE reads. The data show a few hundred thousand distinct CDR3 sequences, 6.8% seen once. This sample comprised PBMCs, obtained around 45 days after the first yellow fever vaccination. These receptors were obtained from a young man who received the YFV17D yellow fever vaccine. Both conserved end residues are part of each CDR3. A D gene is named only where the DNA matches it firmly. Where a row states a size, it is once, few, many or the class of an expanded clone; other rows omit it.

CDR3,DNA,V,D,J,size
CASNQGTVYGYTF,TGTGCCAGCAACCAAGGGACAGTCTATGGCTACACCTTC,TRBV12-3/TRBV12-4,TRBD1,TRBJ1-2,-
CASSRQRQGYISYNSPLHF,TGTGCCAGCTCACGCCAGAGACAGGGATATATATCCTATAATTCACCCCTCCACTTT,TRBV18,TRBD1,TRBJ1-6,-
CATLTPSGWGSPGQGLQPQHF,TGTGCCACCCTGACACCGTCCGGATGGGGTAGCCCGGGACAGGGATTACAGCCCCAGCATTTT,TRBV6-6,TRBD1,TRBJ1-5,-
CASSLATQITDTQYF,TGCGCCAGCAGCTTGGCCACGCAAATCACAGATACGCAGTATTTT,TRBV5-1,-,TRBJ2-3,-
CASSQIQTNEQFF,TGCGCCAGCAGTCAAATCCAGACCAATGAGCAGTTCTTC,TRBV23-1,-,TRBJ2-1,few
CASSQESLLGQDGYTF,TGTGCCAGCAGCCAAGAGTCTCTTTTGGGACAGGATGGCTACACCTTC,TRBV3-1,TRBD1,TRBJ1-2,few
CASQLAGVLSSYNEQFF,TGCGCCAGTCAACTAGCGGGGGTCCTTAGCTCCTACAATGAGCAGTTCTTC,TRBV5-1,TRBD2,TRBJ2-1,many
CASSLDGGSGNTIYF,TGTGCCAGCAGCTTAGACGGCGGCTCTGGAAACACCATATATTTT,TRBV7-2,-,TRBJ1-3,-
CASSLAAGRTDTQYF,TGTGCCAGCAGCTTGGCCGCGGGCCGGACAGATACGCAGTATTTT,TRBV5-6,-,TRBJ2-3,few
CASSYQETGLNEQFF,TGTGCCAGCAGTTACCAGGAGACAGGTCTCAATGAGCAGTTCTTC,TRBV6-5,-,TRBJ2-1,-
CSVRQHGGAGNTIYF,TGCAGCGTCCGCCAACACGGGGGGGCTGGAAACACCATATATTTT,TRBV29-1,-,TRBJ1-3,-
CASSLRWDSYSNQPQHF,TGTGCCAGCAGCTTAAGGTGGGACAGTTATAGCAATCAGCCCCAGCATTTT,TRBV7-2,TRBD1,TRBJ1-5,-
CASSSMVASGTEAFF,TGTGCCAGCAGTTCGATGGTGGCTTCGGGCACTGAAGCTTTCTTT,TRBV6-2/TRBV6-3,-,TRBJ1-1,few
CASSLYDRLETQYF,TGTGCCAGCAGTTTATACGACAGGTTGGAGACCCAGTACTTC,TRBV28,-,TRBJ2-5,-
CASSLGGTLYDTGELFF,TGTGCCAGCAGCTTGGGGGGGACACTCTACGACACCGGGGAGCTGTTTTTT,TRBV5-6,-,TRBJ2-2,-
CASTSTSLYEQFF,TGTGCCAGCACCTCGACTAGCCTTTATGAGCAGTTCTTC,TRBV12-3/TRBV12-4,TRBD2,TRBJ2-1,many
CASSGAGGLAEQFF,TGTGCCAGCAGCGGAGCGGGGGGGCTAGCGGAGCAGTTCTTC,TRBV5-4,TRBD2,TRBJ2-1,many
CASSSRPRTTNEKLFF,TGTGCCAGCAGCTCTAGGCCACGTACAACTAATGAAAAACTGTTTTTT,TRBV7-8,-,TRBJ1-4,-
CSVRLNEQFF,TGCAGTGTTCGGTTGAATGAGCAGTTCTTC,TRBV20-1,-,TRBJ2-1,few
CASSTLTGERFF,TGTGCCAGCAGTACATTGACAGGGGAGAGGTTCTTC,TRBV6-5,TRBD1,TRBJ2-1,many
CASRPTRGLNEKLFF,TGTGCCAGCAGGCCTACGAGGGGGTTGAATGAAAAACTGTTTTTT,TRBV12-3/TRBV12-4,-,TRBJ1-4,many
CASSLAPYEQYF,TGTGCCAGCAGCTTGGCTCCCTACGAGCAGTACTTC,TRBV7-2,-,TRBJ2-7,many